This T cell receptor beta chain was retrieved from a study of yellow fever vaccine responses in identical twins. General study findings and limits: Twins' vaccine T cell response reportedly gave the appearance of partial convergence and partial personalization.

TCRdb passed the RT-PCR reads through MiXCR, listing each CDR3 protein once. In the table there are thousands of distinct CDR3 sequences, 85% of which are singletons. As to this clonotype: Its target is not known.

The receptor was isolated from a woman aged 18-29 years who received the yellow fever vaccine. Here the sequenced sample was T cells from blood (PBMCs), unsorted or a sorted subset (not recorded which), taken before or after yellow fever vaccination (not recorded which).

The CDR3 DNA reads TGTGCCAGCAGCTCCAGATATGGCTACACCTTC. Translating it yields CASSSRYGYTF. The genes are TRBV12-3 or TRBV12-4 and TRBJ1-2; D is undetermined. Trimming stripped 6 bases from V and 5 bases from J, with 7 bases between. This CDR3 is 11 amino acids long.